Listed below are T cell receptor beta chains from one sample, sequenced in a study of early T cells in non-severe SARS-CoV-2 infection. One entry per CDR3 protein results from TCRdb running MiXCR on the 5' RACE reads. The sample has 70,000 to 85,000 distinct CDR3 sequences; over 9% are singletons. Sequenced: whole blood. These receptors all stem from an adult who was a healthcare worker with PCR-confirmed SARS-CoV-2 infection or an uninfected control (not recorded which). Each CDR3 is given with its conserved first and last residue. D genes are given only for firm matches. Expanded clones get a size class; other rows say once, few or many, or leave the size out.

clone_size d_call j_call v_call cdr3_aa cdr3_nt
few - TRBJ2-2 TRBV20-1 CSARGAAHYGGELFF TGCAGTGCTAGGGGGGCCGCCCACTATGGCGGGGAGCTGTTTTTT
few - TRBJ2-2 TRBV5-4 CASSRLGPGGGGELFF TGTGCCAGCAGCCGTCTTGGACCGGGTGGTGGCGGGGAGCTGTTTTTT
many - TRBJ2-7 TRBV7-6 CASSPEAGTGVYEQYF TGTGCCAGCAGCCCCGAGGCGGGGACGGGGGTCTACGAGCAGTACTTC
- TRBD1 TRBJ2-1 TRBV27 CASTTGGSHNEQFF TGTGCCAGCACGACAGGGGGCAGTCACAATGAGCAGTTCTTC
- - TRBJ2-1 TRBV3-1 CASRKDSYNEQFF TGTGCCAGCAGAAAGGATTCCTACAATGAGCAGTTCTTC
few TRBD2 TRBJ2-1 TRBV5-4 CASRLAGGSYNEQFF TGTGCCAGCAGGCTAGCGGGAGGCTCCTACAATGAGCAGTTCTTC
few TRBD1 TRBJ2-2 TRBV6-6 CASSRGQGAIGGELFF TGTGCCAGCAGCCGGGGACAGGGGGCGATAGGCGGGGAGCTGTTTTTT
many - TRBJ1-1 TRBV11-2 CASSLISQAFF TGTGCCAGCAGCCTTATAAGTCAGGCTTTCTTT
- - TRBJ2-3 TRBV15 CATSTPLTSTDTQYF TGTGCCACCAGCACCCCCTTAACAAGCACAGATACGCAGTATTTT
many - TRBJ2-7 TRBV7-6 CASSSQGGPYEQYF TGTGCCAGCAGCTCCCAGGGGGGCCCCTACGAGCAGTACTTC
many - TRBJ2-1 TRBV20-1 CSARGGRDNARSYNEQFF TGCAGTGCTAGAGGGGGGCGGGATAATGCCCGTTCCTACAATGAGCAGTTCTTC
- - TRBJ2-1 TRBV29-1 CSVQLTYNEQFF TGCAGCGTTCAGCTCACCTACAATGAGCAGTTCTTC
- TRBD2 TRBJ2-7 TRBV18 CASSPSVGGPPYEQYF TGTGCCAGCTCACCTTCCGTGGGAGGGCCCCCCTACGAGCAGTACTTC
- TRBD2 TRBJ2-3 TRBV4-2 CASSQGLGLAGGDATDTQYF TGTGCCAGCAGCCAAGGGCTCGGACTAGCGGGAGGGGATGCAACAGATACGCAGTATTTT
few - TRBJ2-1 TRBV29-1 CSVVRDEQFF TGCAGCGTTGTCCGGGATGAGCAGTTCTTC
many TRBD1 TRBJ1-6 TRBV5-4 CASSLRDRGSPLHF TGTGCCAGCAGCTTGCGGGACAGGGGTTCACCCCTCCACTTT
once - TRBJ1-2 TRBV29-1 CSAREDGYTF TGCAGCGCAAGGGAAGACGGCTACACCTTC
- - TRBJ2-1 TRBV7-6 CASSLEAGVRSEQFF TGTGCCAGCAGCTTAGAGGCAGGGGTGCGTAGTGAGCAGTTCTTC
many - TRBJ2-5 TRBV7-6 CASSLKGLGETQYF TGTGCCAGCAGCTTGAAGGGGCTTGGGGAGACCCAGTACTTC
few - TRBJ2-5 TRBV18 CASSPPSQVQETQYF TGTGCCAGCTCACCCCCCAGCCAGGTCCAAGAGACCCAGTACTTC
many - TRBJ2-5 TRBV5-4 CASSSRRETQYF TGTGCCAGCAGCTCGCGCAGGGAGACCCAGTACTTC
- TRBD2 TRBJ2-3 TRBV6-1 CASKTSGTTDTQYF TGTGCCAGCAAGACTAGCGGGACCACAGATACGCAGTATTTT
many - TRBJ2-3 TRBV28 CASSLAGAQGTDTQYF TGTGCCAGCAGTTTAGCCGGGGCCCAGGGAACAGATACGCAGTATTTT
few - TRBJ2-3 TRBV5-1 CASSLEGPADTQYF TGCGCCAGCAGCTTGGAGGGCCCGGCCGATACGCAGTATTTT
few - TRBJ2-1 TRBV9 CASSVKAGFSYNEQFF TGTGCCAGCAGCGTAAAGGCGGGATTCTCCTACAATGAGCAGTTCTTC
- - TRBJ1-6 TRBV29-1 CSASLGGPDGPLHF TGCAGCGCATCCTTAGGAGGTCCCGACGGGCCCCTCCACTTT
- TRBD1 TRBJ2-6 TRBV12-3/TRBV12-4 CASSSTGQGGANVLTF TGTGCCAGCAGTTCGACAGGGCAAGGCGGGGCCAACGTCCTGACTTTC
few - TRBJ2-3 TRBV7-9 CASSLGLDGTDTQYF TGTGCCAGCAGCTTAGGCCTAGACGGCACAGATACGCAGTATTTT
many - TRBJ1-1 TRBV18 CASSVRGQEGTEAFF TGTGCCAGCTCAGTCCGGGGGCAGGAGGGTACTGAAGCTTTCTTT
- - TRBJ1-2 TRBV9 CASSGNRDGYTF TGTGCCAGCAGCGGGAACAGGGACGGCTACACCTTC
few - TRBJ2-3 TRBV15 CATSRVLDSTDTQYF TGTGCCACCAGCAGAGTGCTAGATTCCACAGATACGCAGTATTTT
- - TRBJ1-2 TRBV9 CASSVDGQGDYGYTF TGTGCCAGCAGCGTAGACGGGCAGGGAGACTATGGCTACACCTTC
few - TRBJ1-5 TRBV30 CAWSVAGALPQHF TGTGCCTGGAGTGTGGCAGGGGCCCTGCCCCAGCATTTT
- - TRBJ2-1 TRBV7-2 CASSLRGMEQFF TGTGCCAGCAGTCTCCGGGGAATGGAGCAGTTCTTC
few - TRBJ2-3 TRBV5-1 CASSLIPSESDTQYF TGCGCCAGCAGCTTAATCCCTAGCGAATCAGATACGCAGTATTTT
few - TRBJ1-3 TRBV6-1 CASSRRTDSGNTIYF TGTGCCAGCAGTAGGCGGACAGACTCTGGAAACACCATATATTTT
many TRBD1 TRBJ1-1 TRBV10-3 CAISESSGTGVTEAFF TGTGCCATCAGTGAGTCCTCCGGGACAGGGGTCACTGAAGCTTTCTTT
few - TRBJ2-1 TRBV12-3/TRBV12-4 CASSPPPALADWSSYNEQFF TGTGCCAGCAGTCCCCCCCCTGCTTTAGCGGACTGGAGCTCCTACAATGAGCAGTTCTTC
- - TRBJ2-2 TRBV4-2 CASSQGGVTGELFF TGTGCCAGCAGCCAAGGGGGAGTTACCGGGGAGCTGTTTTTT
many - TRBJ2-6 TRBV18 CASSPRGQGSGANVLTF TGTGCCAGCTCACCACGGGGACAAGGCTCTGGGGCCAACGTCCTGACTTTC
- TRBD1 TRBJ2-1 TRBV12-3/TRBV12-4 CASSLQGGSYNEQFF TGTGCCAGCAGCTTACAGGGGGGCAGCTACAATGAGCAGTTCTTC
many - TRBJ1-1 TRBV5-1 CASSWDVDTEAFF TGCGCCAGCAGCTGGGATGTGGACACTGAAGCTTTCTTT
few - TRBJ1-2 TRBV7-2 CASNWASYGYTF TGTGCCAGCAACTGGGCTTCCTATGGCTACACCTTC
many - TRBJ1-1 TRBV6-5 CASRFRAAGARGTEAFF TGTGCCAGCAGGTTCCGTGCTGCAGGCGCCCGAGGGACTGAAGCTTTCTTT
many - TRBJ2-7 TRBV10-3 CAIGSGPTYEQYF TGTGCCATCGGAAGCGGGCCTACCTACGAGCAGTACTTC
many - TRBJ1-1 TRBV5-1 CASSLNTVNTEAFF TGCGCCAGCAGCTTAAACACAGTGAACACTGAAGCTTTCTTT
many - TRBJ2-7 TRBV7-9 CASSPAGIVSYEQYF TGTGCCAGCAGCCCAGCCGGGATAGTCTCCTACGAGCAGTACTTC
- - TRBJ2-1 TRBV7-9 CASSSKELPHEQFF TGTGCCAGCAGCTCTAAAGAGCTCCCGCATGAGCAGTTCTTC
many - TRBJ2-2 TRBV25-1 CASISTGELFF TGTGCCAGCATTAGCACCGGGGAGCTGTTTTTT
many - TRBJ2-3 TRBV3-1 CASSQGGTDTQYF TGTGCCAGCAGCCAGGGTGGCACAGATACGCAGTATTTT
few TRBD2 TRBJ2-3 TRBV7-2 CASSPIAGADTQYF TGTGCCAGCAGCCCCATAGCGGGAGCGGATACGCAGTATTTT
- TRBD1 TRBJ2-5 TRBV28 CASSVRDRGETQYF TGTGCCAGCAGCGTCCGGGACAGGGGAGAGACCCAGTACTTC
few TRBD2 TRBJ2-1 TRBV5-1 CASRHSGGDEQFF TGCGCCAGCAGGCATAGCGGGGGCGATGAGCAGTTCTTC